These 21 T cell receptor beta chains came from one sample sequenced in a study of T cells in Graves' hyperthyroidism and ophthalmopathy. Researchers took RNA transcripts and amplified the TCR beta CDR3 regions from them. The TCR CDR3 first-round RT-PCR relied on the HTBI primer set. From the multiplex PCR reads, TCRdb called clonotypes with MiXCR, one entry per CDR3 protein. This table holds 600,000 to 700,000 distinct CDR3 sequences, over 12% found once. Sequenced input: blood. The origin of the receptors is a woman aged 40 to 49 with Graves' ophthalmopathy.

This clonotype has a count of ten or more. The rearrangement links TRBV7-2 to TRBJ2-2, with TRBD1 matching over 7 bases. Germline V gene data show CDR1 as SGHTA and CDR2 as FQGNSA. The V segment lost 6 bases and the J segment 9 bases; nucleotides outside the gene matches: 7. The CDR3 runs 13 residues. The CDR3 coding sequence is TGTGCCAGCAGACGACAGGGTGGCTGGGAGCTGTTTTTT. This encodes CASRRQGGWELFF.

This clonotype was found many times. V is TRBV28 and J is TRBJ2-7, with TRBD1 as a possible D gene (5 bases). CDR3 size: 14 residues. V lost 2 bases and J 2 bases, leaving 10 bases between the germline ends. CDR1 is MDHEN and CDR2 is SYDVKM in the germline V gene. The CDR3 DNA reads TGTGCCAGCAGTTTAAGGCAGGGAACCTACGAGCAGTACTTC. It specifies CASSLRQGTYEQYF.

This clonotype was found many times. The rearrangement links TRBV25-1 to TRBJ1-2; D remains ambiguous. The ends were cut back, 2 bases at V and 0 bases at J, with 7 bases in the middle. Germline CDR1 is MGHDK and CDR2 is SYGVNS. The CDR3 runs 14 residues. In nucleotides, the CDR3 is TGTGCCAGCAGTGAAACGGTCGCTAACTATGGCTACACCTTC. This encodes CASSETVANYGYTF.

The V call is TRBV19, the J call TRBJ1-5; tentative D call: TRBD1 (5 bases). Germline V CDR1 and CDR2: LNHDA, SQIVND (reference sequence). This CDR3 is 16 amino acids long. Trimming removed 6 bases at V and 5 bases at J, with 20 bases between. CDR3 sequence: CASSPGRGKTYQPQHF. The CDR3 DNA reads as TGTGCCAGTAGCCCAGGGCGGGGGAAGACCTATCAGCCCCAGCATTTT.

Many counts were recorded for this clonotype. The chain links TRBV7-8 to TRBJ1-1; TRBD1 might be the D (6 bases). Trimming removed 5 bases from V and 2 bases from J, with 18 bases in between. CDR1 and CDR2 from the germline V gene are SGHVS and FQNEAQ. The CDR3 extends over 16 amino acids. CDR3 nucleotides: TGTGCCAGCAGCCTTTTTTTCGGGGGGGCCAACACTGAAGCTTTCTTT. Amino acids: CASSLFFGGANTEAFF.

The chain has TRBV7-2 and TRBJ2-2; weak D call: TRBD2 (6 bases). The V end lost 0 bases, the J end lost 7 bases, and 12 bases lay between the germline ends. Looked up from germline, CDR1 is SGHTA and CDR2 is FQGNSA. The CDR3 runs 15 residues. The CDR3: CASSLAVGGGGELFF. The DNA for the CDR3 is TGTGCCAGCAGCTTAGCGGTCGGGGGAGGCGGGGAGCTGTTTTTT.

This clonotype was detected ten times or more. CDR3 protein: CASSQPSRGNQPQHF. The DNA for the CDR3 is TGTGCCAGCAGTCAACCCTCAAGGGGCAATCAGCCCCAGCATTTT. This chain joins TRBV6-1 and TRBJ1-5; D unresolved. Per germline, CDR1 MNHNS and CDR2 SASEGT. V was pared by 5 bases and J by 2 bases, with 13 bases between. This CDR3 has 15 residues.

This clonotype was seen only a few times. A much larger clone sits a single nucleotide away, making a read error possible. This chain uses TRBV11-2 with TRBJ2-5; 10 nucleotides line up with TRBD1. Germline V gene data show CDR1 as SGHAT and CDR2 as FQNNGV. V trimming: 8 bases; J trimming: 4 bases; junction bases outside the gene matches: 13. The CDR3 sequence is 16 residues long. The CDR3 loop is CASLGPGQGIRETQYF. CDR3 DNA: TGTGCCAGCTTAGGTCCGGGACAGGGGATCCGAGAGACCCAGTACTTC.

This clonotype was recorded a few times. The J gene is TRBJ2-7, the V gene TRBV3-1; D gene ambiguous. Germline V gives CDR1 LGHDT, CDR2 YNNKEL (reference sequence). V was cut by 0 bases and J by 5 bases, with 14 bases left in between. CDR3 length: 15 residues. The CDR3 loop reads CASSQDLPPAHEQYF. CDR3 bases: TGTGCCAGCAGCCAAGATCTCCCGCCCGCCCACGAGCAGTACTTC.

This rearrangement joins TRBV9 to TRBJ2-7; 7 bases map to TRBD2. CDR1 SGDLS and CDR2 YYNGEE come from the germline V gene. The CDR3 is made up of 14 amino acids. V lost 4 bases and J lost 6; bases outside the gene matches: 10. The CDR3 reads CASSKFPGGTEQYF. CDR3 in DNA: TGTGCCAGCAGCAAATTCCCGGGGGGAACCGAGCAGTACTTC.

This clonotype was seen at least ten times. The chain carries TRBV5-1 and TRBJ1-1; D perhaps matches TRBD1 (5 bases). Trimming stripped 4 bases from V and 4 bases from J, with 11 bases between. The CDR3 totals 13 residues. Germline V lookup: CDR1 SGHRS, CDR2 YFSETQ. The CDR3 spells CASSPREGTEAFF. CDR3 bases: TGCGCCAGCAGCCCCAGGGAGGGCACTGAAGCTTTCTTT.

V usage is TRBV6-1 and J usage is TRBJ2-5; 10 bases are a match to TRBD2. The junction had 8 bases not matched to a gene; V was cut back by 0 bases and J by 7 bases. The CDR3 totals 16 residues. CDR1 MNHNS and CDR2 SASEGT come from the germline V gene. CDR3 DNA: TGTGCCAGCAGTGAAGCGCAAGCGGGGGGGCCGGGGACCCAGTACTTC. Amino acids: CASSEAQAGGPGTQYF.

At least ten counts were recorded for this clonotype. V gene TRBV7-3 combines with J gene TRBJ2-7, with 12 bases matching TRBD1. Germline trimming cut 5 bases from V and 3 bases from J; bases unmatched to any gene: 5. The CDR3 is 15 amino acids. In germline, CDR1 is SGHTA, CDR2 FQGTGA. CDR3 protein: CASSRGTGGDYEQYF. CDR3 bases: TGTGCCAGCAGCCGAGGGACAGGGGGCGACTACGAGCAGTACTTC.

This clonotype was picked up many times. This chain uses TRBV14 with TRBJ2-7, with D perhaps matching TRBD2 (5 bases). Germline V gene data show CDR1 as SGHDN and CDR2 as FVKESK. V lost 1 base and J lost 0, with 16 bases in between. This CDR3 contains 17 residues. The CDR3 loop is CASSQGRSGLNSYEQYF. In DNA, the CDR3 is TGTGCCAGCAGCCAAGGTCGGAGCGGATTAAACTCCTACGAGCAGTACTTC. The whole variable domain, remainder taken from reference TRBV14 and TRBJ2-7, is EAGVTQFPSHSVIEKGQTVTLRCDPISGHDNLYWYRRVMGKEIKFLLHFVKESKQDESGMPNNRFLAERTGGTYSTLKVQPAELEDSGVYFCASSQGRSGLNSYEQYFGPGTRLTVT.

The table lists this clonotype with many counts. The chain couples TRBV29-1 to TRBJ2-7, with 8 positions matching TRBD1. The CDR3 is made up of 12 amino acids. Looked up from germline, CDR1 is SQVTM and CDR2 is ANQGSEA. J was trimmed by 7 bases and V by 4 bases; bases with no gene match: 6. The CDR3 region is CSVGGQGLEQYF. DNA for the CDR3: TGCAGCGTTGGTGGACAGGGACTTGAGCAGTACTTC.

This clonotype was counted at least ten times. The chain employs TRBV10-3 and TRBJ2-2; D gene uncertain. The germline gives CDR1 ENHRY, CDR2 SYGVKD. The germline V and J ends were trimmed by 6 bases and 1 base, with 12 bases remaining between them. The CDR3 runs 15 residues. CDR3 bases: TGTGCCATCAGCTCTACGACTCTGAACACCGGGGAGCTGTTTTTT. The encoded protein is CAISSTTLNTGELFF.

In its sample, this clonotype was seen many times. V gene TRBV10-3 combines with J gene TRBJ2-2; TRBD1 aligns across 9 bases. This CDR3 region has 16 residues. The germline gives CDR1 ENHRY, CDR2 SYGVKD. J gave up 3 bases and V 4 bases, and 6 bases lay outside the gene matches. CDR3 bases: TGTGCCATCAGTGGCACAGGGGGCTCGGACACCGGGGAGCTGTTTTTT. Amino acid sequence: CAISGTGGSDTGELFF.

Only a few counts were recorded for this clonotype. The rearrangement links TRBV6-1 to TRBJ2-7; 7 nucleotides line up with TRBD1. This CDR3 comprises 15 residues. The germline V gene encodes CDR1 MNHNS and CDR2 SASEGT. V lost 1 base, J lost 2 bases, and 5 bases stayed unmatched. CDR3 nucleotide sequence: TGTGCCAGCAGTGAAGATGGACAGGCCGCCTACGAGCAGTACTTC. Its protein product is CASSEDGQAAYEQYF.

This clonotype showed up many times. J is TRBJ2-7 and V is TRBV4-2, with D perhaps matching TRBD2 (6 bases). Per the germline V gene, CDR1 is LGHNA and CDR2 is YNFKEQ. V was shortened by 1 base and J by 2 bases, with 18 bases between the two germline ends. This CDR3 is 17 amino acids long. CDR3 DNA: TGTGCCAGCAGCCAAGTGGCGGACCCCGGGGGAGCCTACGAGCAGTACTTC. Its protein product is CASSQVADPGGAYEQYF.

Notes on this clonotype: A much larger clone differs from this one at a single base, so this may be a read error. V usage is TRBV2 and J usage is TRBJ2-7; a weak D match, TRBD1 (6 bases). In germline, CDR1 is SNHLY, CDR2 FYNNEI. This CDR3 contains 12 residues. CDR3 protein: CASSGQPYELYF. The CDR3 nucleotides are TGTGCCAGCAGCGGACAGCCCTACGAGCTGTACTTC.

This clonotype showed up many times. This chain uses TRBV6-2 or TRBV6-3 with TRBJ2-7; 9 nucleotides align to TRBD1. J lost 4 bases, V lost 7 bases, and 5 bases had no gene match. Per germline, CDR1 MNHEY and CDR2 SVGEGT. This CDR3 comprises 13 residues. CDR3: CASTRTGEYEQYF. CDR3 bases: TGTGCCAGCACCCGGACAGGGGAATACGAGCAGTACTTC.